A selection of T cell receptor beta chains follows, all from one sample in a study of OX40 agonist ivuxolimab in advanced cancers. Here immunoSEQ multiplex PCR was the method, and the copy in TCRdb shows in-frame clones only, minus some. Among 30,000 to 35,000 clones listed, about nine tenths were seen once. The sample in question was CD4+ or CD8+ T cells sorted from blood, obtained in a trial of the OX40 agonist ivuxolimab. All receptors derive from an adult with an advanced solid tumor such as melanoma, head and neck, liver or kidney cancer. Both conserved end residues are part of each CDR3. D genes are given only for firm matches. Clone size is given for some rows only: seen once, a few or many times, or a class if the clone is expanded.

v_gene: TRBV15; d_gene: TRBD1; abundance: .; j_gene: TRBJ1-1; CDR3aa: CATSRDRQGEEAFF; CDR3nt: TGTGCCACCAGCAGAGATCGACAGGGAGAAGAAGCTTTCTTT
v_gene: TRBV10-3; d_gene: .; abundance: .; j_gene: TRBJ2-7; CDR3aa: CAAAATNQLAEQYF; CDR3nt: TGTGCCGCCGCCGCCACAAACCAGTTGGCCGAGCAGTACTTC
v_gene: TRBV6-6; d_gene: .; abundance: .; j_gene: TRBJ1-6; CDR3aa: CATWLGFSNSPLHF; CDR3nt: TGTGCCACCTGGTTAGGGTTTAGTAATTCACCCCTCCACTTT
v_gene: TRBV28; d_gene: TRBD2; abundance: once; j_gene: TRBJ2-7; CDR3aa: CASSSSGGAYEQYF; CDR3nt: TGTGCCAGCAGTTCCAGCGGGGGGGCTTACGAGCAGTACTTC
v_gene: TRBV7-2; d_gene: .; abundance: .; j_gene: TRBJ2-7; CDR3aa: CASSLTVYEQYF; CDR3nt: TGTGCCAGCAGCTTAACTGTCTACGAGCAGTACTTC
v_gene: TRBV11-2; d_gene: .; abundance: .; j_gene: TRBJ2-7; CDR3aa: CASSLAGYSSYEQYF; CDR3nt: TGTGCCAGCAGCTTAGCTGGTTACAGCTCCTACGAGCAGTACTTC
v_gene: TRBV5-5; d_gene: .; abundance: .; j_gene: TRBJ2-7; CDR3aa: CASSRREPYEQYF; CDR3nt: TGTGCCAGCAGCCGAAGGGAACCCTACGAGCAGTACTTC
v_gene: TRBV10-3; d_gene: .; abundance: .; j_gene: TRBJ1-5; CDR3aa: CAASPINQPQHF; CDR3nt: TGTGCGGCGAGTCCAATCAATCAGCCCCAGCATTTT
v_gene: TRBV5-1; d_gene: TRBD1; abundance: .; j_gene: TRBJ2-7; CDR3aa: CASSSTGATSYEQYF; CDR3nt: TGCGCCAGCAGCTCAACAGGGGCCACATCCTACGAGCAGTACTTC
v_gene: TRBV19; d_gene: TRBD2; abundance: once; j_gene: TRBJ2-5; CDR3aa: CASSISSGNQETQYF; CDR3nt: TGTGCCAGTAGTATTAGTAGCGGGAACCAAGAGACCCAGTACTTC
v_gene: TRBV19; d_gene: TRBD1; abundance: .; j_gene: TRBJ2-7; CDR3aa: CASSSQGAGEQYF; CDR3nt: TGTGCCAGTAGTTCACAGGGGGCTGGCGAGCAGTACTTC
v_gene: TRBV2; d_gene: TRBD2; abundance: .; j_gene: TRBJ2-3; CDR3aa: CASNAGVGSDTQYF; CDR3nt: TGTGCCAGCAATGCGGGAGTCGGGTCAGATACGCAGTATTTT
v_gene: TRBV10-3; d_gene: .; abundance: .; j_gene: TRBJ2-3; CDR3aa: CAIRGTEGTDTQYF; CDR3nt: TGTGCCATCAGGGGGACGGAAGGCACAGATACGCAGTATTTT
v_gene: TRBV7-9; d_gene: .; abundance: .; j_gene: TRBJ1-2; CDR3aa: CASSSIQGNYGYTF; CDR3nt: TGTGCCAGCAGCTCAATACAGGGAAACTATGGCTACACCTTC
v_gene: TRBV10-3; d_gene: TRBD2; abundance: .; j_gene: TRBJ2-5; CDR3aa: CAIRAGERETQYF; CDR3nt: TGTGCCATCAGAGCGGGAGAGCGAGAGACCCAGTACTTC
v_gene: TRBV11-2; d_gene: .; abundance: .; j_gene: TRBJ2-3; CDR3aa: CASSLRSQVADTQYF; CDR3nt: TGTGCCAGCAGCTTAAGGTCTCAGGTTGCAGATACGCAGTATTTT
v_gene: TRBV14; d_gene: .; abundance: .; j_gene: TRBJ2-1; CDR3aa: CASSQAGASDNEQFF; CDR3nt: TGTGCCAGCAGCCAGGCGGGGGCCTCCGACAATGAGCAGTTCTTC
v_gene: TRBV7-2; d_gene: TRBD2; abundance: .; j_gene: TRBJ2-5; CDR3aa: CASSLELAGRTGKTQYF; CDR3nt: TGTGCCAGCAGCTTAGAACTAGCGGGGCGCACGGGAAAGACCCAGTACTTC
v_gene: TRBV28; d_gene: .; abundance: .; j_gene: TRBJ1-1; CDR3aa: CASSPFGTYMNTEAFF; CDR3nt: TGTGCCAGCAGCCCATTCGGGACATACATGAACACTGAAGCTTTCTTT
v_gene: TRBV4-1; d_gene: .; abundance: .; j_gene: TRBJ1-2; CDR3aa: CASSQRKGSDYGYTF; CDR3nt: TGCGCCAGCAGCCAACGGAAGGGGTCGGACTATGGCTACACCTTC
v_gene: TRBV28; d_gene: .; abundance: .; j_gene: TRBJ2-5; CDR3aa: CASSSARGGLRETQYF; CDR3nt: TGTGCCAGCAGTTCCGCCCGTGGGGGGCTCCGAGAGACCCAGTACTTC
v_gene: TRBV2; d_gene: .; abundance: .; j_gene: TRBJ2-6; CDR3aa: CASANPSGPSSGANVLTF; CDR3nt: TGTGCCAGCGCCAACCCCTCGGGGCCCAGCTCTGGGGCCAACGTCCTGACTTTC
v_gene: TRBV6-6; d_gene: .; abundance: once; j_gene: TRBJ2-6; CDR3aa: CASREGGAGANVLTF; CDR3nt: TGTGCCAGCAGAGAGGGGGGTGCTGGGGCCAACGTCCTGACTTTC
v_gene: TRBV7-2; d_gene: TRBD2; abundance: .; j_gene: TRBJ2-7; CDR3aa: CASSPGVAGTYEQYF; CDR3nt: TGTGCCAGCAGCCCCGGGGTAGCGGGGACCTACGAGCAGTACTTC
v_gene: TRBV7-8; d_gene: TRBD1; abundance: few; j_gene: TRBJ1-1; CDR3aa: CASSLLGQGPVQSTEAFF; CDR3nt: TGTGCCAGCAGCTTACTGGGACAGGGTCCGGTTCAGAGCACTGAAGCTTTCTTT
v_gene: TRBV28; d_gene: TRBD1; abundance: .; j_gene: TRBJ2-7; CDR3aa: CASSGQATYEQYF; CDR3nt: TGTGCCAGCAGTGGACAGGCAACCTACGAGCAGTACTTC
v_gene: TRBV29-1; d_gene: .; abundance: .; j_gene: TRBJ2-3; CDR3aa: CSAEAHSTDTQYF; CDR3nt: TGCAGCGCTGAGGCCCACAGCACAGATACGCAGTATTTT
v_gene: TRBV18; d_gene: .; abundance: .; j_gene: TRBJ2-2; CDR3aa: CASSPQTSTGELFF; CDR3nt: TGTGCCAGCTCACCACAGACTAGCACCGGGGAGCTGTTTTTT
v_gene: TRBV9; d_gene: TRBD2; abundance: .; j_gene: TRBJ2-1; CDR3aa: CASSASGGSYNEQFF; CDR3nt: TGTGCCAGCAGCGCCAGCGGGGGATCCTACAATGAGCAGTTCTTC
v_gene: TRBV4-1; d_gene: .; abundance: .; j_gene: TRBJ1-1; CDR3aa: CASSQVSSGSGMNTEAFF; CDR3nt: TGCGCCAGCAGCCAAGTAAGCTCCGGGTCGGGGATGAACACTGAAGCTTTCTTT
v_gene: TRBV28; d_gene: .; abundance: .; j_gene: TRBJ1-5; CDR3aa: CASSRGEGRNSNQPQHF; CDR3nt: TGTGCCAGCAGTCGGGGGGAGGGGCGAAATAGCAATCAGCCCCAGCATTTT
v_gene: TRBV28; d_gene: TRBD2; abundance: .; j_gene: TRBJ2-1; CDR3aa: CASSLRAGDINEQFF; CDR3nt: TGTGCCAGCAGTTTAAGAGCGGGAGATATTAATGAGCAGTTCTTC
v_gene: TRBV6-5; d_gene: .; abundance: .; j_gene: TRBJ2-6; CDR3aa: CASSFTRAPGANVLTF; CDR3nt: TGTGCCAGCAGTTTCACCAGGGCTCCTGGGGCCAACGTCCTGACTTTC
v_gene: TRBV25-1; d_gene: .; abundance: .; j_gene: TRBJ2-3; CDR3aa: CASSEPFTDTQYF; CDR3nt: TGTGCCAGCAGTGAACCCTTCACAGATACGCAGTATTTT
v_gene: TRBV7-2; d_gene: .; abundance: .; j_gene: TRBJ2-7; CDR3aa: CASSSGQPGGEQYF; CDR3nt: TGTGCCAGCAGCTCCGGACAGCCAGGGGGGGAGCAGTACTTC
v_gene: TRBV5-4; d_gene: TRBD2; abundance: .; j_gene: TRBJ2-3; CDR3aa: CASSLGLAGGDTQYF; CDR3nt: TGTGCCAGCAGCTTGGGGCTAGCGGGAGGGGATACGCAGTATTTT
v_gene: TRBV5-1; d_gene: .; abundance: once; j_gene: TRBJ2-3; CDR3aa: CASSLGRPSTDTQYF; CDR3nt: TGCGCCAGCAGCTTGGGCAGGCCAAGCACAGATACGCAGTATTTT
v_gene: TRBV19; d_gene: .; abundance: once; j_gene: TRBJ2-7; CDR3aa: CASSQGPLNSYEQYF; CDR3nt: TGTGCCAGTAGTCAAGGACCTCTTAACTCCTACGAGCAGTACTTC
v_gene: TRBV6-1; d_gene: .; abundance: once; j_gene: TRBJ2-3; CDR3aa: CASSLTDTQYF; CDR3nt: TGTGCCAGCAGCTTGACAGATACGCAGTATTTT